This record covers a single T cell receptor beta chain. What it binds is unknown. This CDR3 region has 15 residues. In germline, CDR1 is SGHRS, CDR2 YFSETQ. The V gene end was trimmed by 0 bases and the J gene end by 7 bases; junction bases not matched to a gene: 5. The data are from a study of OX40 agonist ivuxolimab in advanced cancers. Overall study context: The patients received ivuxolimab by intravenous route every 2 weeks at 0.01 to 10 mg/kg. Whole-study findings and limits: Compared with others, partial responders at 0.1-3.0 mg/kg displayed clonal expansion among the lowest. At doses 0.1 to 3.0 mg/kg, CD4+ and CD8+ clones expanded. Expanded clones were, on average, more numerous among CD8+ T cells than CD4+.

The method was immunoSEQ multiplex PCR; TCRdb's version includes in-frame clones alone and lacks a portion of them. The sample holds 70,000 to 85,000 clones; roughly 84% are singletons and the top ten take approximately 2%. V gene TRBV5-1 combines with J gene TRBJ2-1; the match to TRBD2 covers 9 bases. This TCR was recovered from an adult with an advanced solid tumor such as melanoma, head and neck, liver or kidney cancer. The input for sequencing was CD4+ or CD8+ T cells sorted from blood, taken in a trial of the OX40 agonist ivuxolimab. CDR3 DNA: TGCGCCAGCAGCTTGGCCCCACTAGCGGGTAATGAGCAGTTCTTC. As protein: CASSLAPLAGNEQFF. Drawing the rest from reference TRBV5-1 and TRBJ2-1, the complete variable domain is KAGVTQTPRYLIKTRGQQVTLSCSPISGHRSVSWYQQTPGQGLQFLFEYFSETQRNKGNFPGRFSGRQFSNSRSEMNVSTLELGDSALYLCASSLAPLAGNEQFFGPGTRLTVL.